This T cell receptor beta chain comes out of a study of cytomegalovirus exposure and HLA in healthy donors. Overall study findings and caveats: Association of 15,000 to 20,000 TCR beta sequences with HLA alleles was found at 0.05 false discovery rate in a later analysis. An analysis was carried out at a later point. It showed that HLA-associated TCR beta chains were more clonally expanded than equally common non-associated chains.

With 60 Vbeta and 13 Jbeta primers, the PCR was carried out. Only in-frame clones appear in the TCRdb table, and some are missing; sequencing was by immunoSEQ multiplex PCR. The repertoire holds about 76,000 clones, with 60% to 75% as singletons. Concerning this clone itself: No antigen is known for it.

The sequenced sample was PBMCs. The sequence derives from a woman between 35 and 50 years old in good health and CMV-seropositive.

CDR3 coding DNA: TGTGCCAGCAGCCCAACAGGGGGGGGCTACAATGAGCAGTTCTTC. Translation gives CASSPTGGGYNEQFF. This chain links TRBV2 with TRBJ2-1; possibly TRBD1 for D (8 bases). Germline CDR1 is SNHLY and CDR2 is FYNNEI. This CDR3 contains 15 residues. The V gene lost 6 bases and the J gene lost 3 bases, with 15 bases spanning the gap.